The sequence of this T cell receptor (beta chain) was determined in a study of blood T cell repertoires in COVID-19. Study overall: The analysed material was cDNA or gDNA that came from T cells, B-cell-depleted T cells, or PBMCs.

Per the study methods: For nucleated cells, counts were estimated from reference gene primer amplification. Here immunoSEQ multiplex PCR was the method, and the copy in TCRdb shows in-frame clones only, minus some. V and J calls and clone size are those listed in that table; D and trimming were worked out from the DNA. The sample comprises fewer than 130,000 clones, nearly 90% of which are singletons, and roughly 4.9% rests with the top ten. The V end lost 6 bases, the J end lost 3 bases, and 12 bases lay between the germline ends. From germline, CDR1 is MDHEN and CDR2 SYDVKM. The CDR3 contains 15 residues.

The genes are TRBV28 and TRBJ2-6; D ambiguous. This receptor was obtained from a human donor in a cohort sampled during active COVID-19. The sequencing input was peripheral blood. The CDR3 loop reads CASRPFANGANVLTF. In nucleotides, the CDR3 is TGTGCCAGCAGGCCCTTCGCGAATGGGGCCAACGTCCTGACTTTC. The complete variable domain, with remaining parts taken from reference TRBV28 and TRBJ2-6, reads DVKVTQSSRYLVKRTGEKVFLECVQDMDHENMFWYRQDPGLGLRLIYFSYDVKMKEKGDIPEGYSVSREKKERFSLILESASTNQTSMYLCASRPFANGANVLTFGAGSRLTVL.